This entry lists 8 T cell receptor beta chains sequenced from one sample in a study of response to subunit inactivated influenza vaccine. TCRdb used MiXCR to reprocess the RT-PCR reads, holding one entry per CDR3 protein. The table shows over 450,000 distinct CDR3 sequences, with 10% to 15% occurring only once. The starting material was PBMCs from blood, obtained 45 days after vaccination. These receptors were obtained from a middle-aged man who received an inactivated influenza vaccine.

This clonotype showed up many times. V is TRBV4-1 and J is TRBJ1-1, with 11 bases lining up with TRBD1. CDR1 MGHRA and CDR2 YSYEKL come from the germline V gene. The J segment lost 0 bases and the V segment lost 1 base, leaving 7 bases of the junction unmatched. The CDR3 spans 18 residues. Written as DNA, the CDR3 is TGCGCCAGCAGCCAAGTCGTCCGGGACAGGGGGATGAACACTGAAGCTTTCTTT. Encoded protein: CASSQVVRDRGMNTEAFF.

The rearrangement joins TRBV20-1 to TRBJ2-1; D gene unclear. The germline V gene encodes CDR1 DFQATT and CDR2 SNEGSKA (reference sequence). The CDR3 spans 14 residues. Trimming stripped 0 bases from V and 7 bases from J, with 13 bases between. This CDR3 is CSAREGFRWNEQFF. The CDR3 region has the DNA TGCAGTGCTAGAGAGGGATTCCGTTGGAATGAGCAGTTCTTC.

This clonotype has more than one count but fewer than ten. The rearrangement links TRBV24-1 to TRBJ2-2; D might be TRBD1 (5 bases). With 5 bases removed from V and 5 bases from J, the gap between germline ends came to 14 bases. Germline V gene data show CDR1 as KGHDR and CDR2 as SFDVKD. There are 15 residues in the CDR3. CDR3 sequence: CATSGGAGQTGELFF. In DNA form, the CDR3 reads TGTGCCACCAGTGGAGGAGCAGGGCAAACCGGGGAGCTGTTTTTT.

The V and J genes are TRBV12-3 or TRBV12-4 and TRBJ1-3; 8 bases align to TRBD1. The V gene end was trimmed by 1 base and the J gene end by 2 bases; junction bases not matched to a gene: 4. CDR3 length: 16 amino acids. CDR3 in amino acids: CASSLGQGTAGNTIYF. The CDR3 DNA follows: TGTGCCAGCAGTTTAGGACAGGGGACTGCTGGAAACACCATATATTTT.

The V gene is TRBV10-3, the J gene TRBJ2-4; 10 positions match TRBD2. The J segment lost 8 bases and the V segment lost 3 bases, leaving 7 bases of the junction unmatched. Germline-derived CDR1 and CDR2 are ENHRY and SYGVKD. The CDR3 extends over 15 amino acids. The CDR3 sequence: CAISDRASGSDIQYF. The CDR3, as DNA: TGTGCCATCAGTGATAGGGCTAGCGGGAGTGACATTCAGTACTTC.

The chain joins TRBV11-2 to TRBJ2-1; 10 positions match TRBD2. Germline V gives CDR1 SGHAT, CDR2 FQNNGV. J gave up 0 bases and V 3 bases, and 17 bases lay outside the gene matches. The CDR3 is 21 residues long. The CDR3 loop reads CASSFIPGRSGLAISYNEQFF. CDR3 bases: TGTGCCAGCAGCTTCATCCCGGGAAGATCGGGACTAGCGATCTCCTACAATGAGCAGTTCTTC.

This clonotype was observed at least ten times. The V call is TRBV20-1, the J call TRBJ2-7, with TRBD2 as a possible D gene (6 bases). The CDR3 totals 15 residues. V lost 0 bases and J 4 bases, leaving 16 bases between the germline ends. Germline V gene sequence: CDR1 DFQATT, CDR2 SNEGSKA (reference sequence). DNA for the CDR3: TGCAGTGCTAGAGACAGGGAACGGGGGTTATACGAGCAGTACTTC. Its translation is CSARDRERGLYEQYF.

This clonotype was detected a few times. The V and J genes are TRBV24-1 and TRBJ2-5; tentatively, D is TRBD1 (6 bases). Germline V gene sequence: CDR1 KGHDR, CDR2 SFDVKD. This CDR3 has 15 amino acids. The V and J ends lost 5 bases and 2 bases respectively, with 14 bases between them. The CDR3 region is CATSGTGTLQETQYF. In DNA form, the CDR3 reads TGTGCCACCAGTGGGACCGGGACACTTCAAGAGACCCAGTACTTC.